Listed below are T cell receptor beta chains from one sample, sequenced in a study of PD-1 blockade in mismatch repair-deficient tumors. Produced via immunoSEQ multiplex PCR; TCRdb's table is partial and in-frame only. The sample has tens of thousands of clones; around four fifths are singletons. Sequenced material: peripheral blood, taken 2 weeks after starting pembrolizumab. The source of these receptors is an adult with mismatch repair-deficient cancer. The CDR3 runs from the conserved cysteine through the conserved F or W. The order of the fields is V gene, CDR3 length, clone size, J gene, D gene, CDR3 DNA, CDR3 protein. A D gene is named only where the DNA matches it firmly. Clone size is given for some rows only: seen once, a few or many times, or a class if the clone is expanded.

TRBV7-9,14,NA,TRBJ2-7,TRBD1,TGTGCCAGCAGCGAAGGCAGGGGGCGATACGAGCAGTACTTC,CASSEGRGRYEQYF
TRBV5-4,15,NA,TRBJ2-7,NA,TGTGCCAGCAGCTCTTACGGGGGTCTCGCCTACGAGCAGTACTTC,CASSSYGGLAYEQYF
TRBV12-5,16,NA,TRBJ2-1,NA,TGTGCTAGTGGTTTGACCTGGCAGAGCTCCTACAATGAGCAGTTCTTC,CASGLTWQSSYNEQFF
TRBV5-6,15,NA,TRBJ2-7,TRBD1,TGTGCCAGCAGCGCTGAGACAGGGGAGAGCTACGAGCAGTACTTC,CASSAETGESYEQYF
TRBV4-1,14,NA,TRBJ2-3,TRBD2,TGCGCCAGCAGCTTAAGACTAGCTACAGATACGCAGTATTTT,CASSLRLATDTQYF
TRBV7-9,15,few,TRBJ2-3,TRBD2,TGTGCCAGCAGCCCGACGGGAGGGCGATATGGTACGCAGTATTTT,CASSPTGGRYGTQYF
TRBV2,12,few,TRBJ1-2,NA,TGTGCCAGCAGCCGGCAGAACTATGGCTACACCTTC,CASSRQNYGYTF
TRBV27,15,NA,TRBJ1-5,NA,TGTGCCAGCAAACCGGGACCGGGGTCAAATCAGCCCCAGCATTTT,CASKPGPGSNQPQHF
TRBV7-9,16,NA,TRBJ2-1,TRBD2,TGTGCCAGCGGACCGCGAGGACTAGAAGTCTACAATGAGCAGTTCTTC,CASGPRGLEVYNEQFF
TRBV28,15,few,TRBJ2-7,TRBD2,TGTGCCAGCAGTCCTGCTAGCGGTCTCTCCTACGAGCAGTACTTC,CASSPASGLSYEQYF
TRBV9,14,few,TRBJ1-2,NA,TGTGCCAGCACACCAACCACAGGGAGCTATGGCTACACCTTC,CASTPTTGSYGYTF
TRBV5-1,14,once,TRBJ2-5,TRBD2,TGCGCCAGCAGCTTGGGAGCGGGAGGGGAGACCCAGTACTTC,CASSLGAGGETQYF
TRBV7-3,15,few,TRBJ2-3,TRBD2,TGTGCCAGCAGTAAGACTAGCGGGGAAACAGATACGCAGTATTTT,CASSKTSGETDTQYF
TRBV7-2,16,NA,TRBJ2-2,TRBD2,TGTGCCAGCAGCTTAATCGGGGGGATGAACACCGGGGAGCTGTTTTTT,CASSLIGGMNTGELFF
TRBV4-1,14,NA,TRBJ2-3,NA,TGCGCCAGCAGCCAAGATGAGGGTACAGATACGCAGTATTTT,CASSQDEGTDTQYF
TRBV4-1,12,NA,TRBJ2-7,NA,TGCGCCAGCAGCCAAGGGGGGAGCGAGCAGTACTTC,CASSQGGSEQYF
TRBV14,14,few,TRBJ2-7,NA,TGTGCCAGCAGCCCAAGGGGTTATTACTACGAGCAGTACTTC,CASSPRGYYYEQYF
TRBV6-5,14,NA,TRBJ2-7,TRBD2,TGTGCCAGCAGTTACCTAGCGGGAGGCAACGAGCAGTACTTC,CASSYLAGGNEQYF
TRBV7-9,12,NA,TRBJ1-2,NA,TGTGCCAGCAGCGGGGCTAACTATGGCTACACCTTC,CASSGANYGYTF
TRBV7-2,16,NA,TRBJ1-3,NA,TGTGCCAGCAGCATTAGTACAGGAAACTCTGGAAACACCATATATTTT,CASSISTGNSGNTIYF
TRBV27,13,NA,TRBJ2-5,NA,TGTGCCAGCAGGCCCGGGGCACCGGAGACCCAGTACTTC,CASRPGAPETQYF
TRBV25-1,16,NA,TRBJ2-1,TRBD1,TGTGCCAGCAGTGCCCTCGGACAGGGGGCCGGCCGGGAGCAGTTCTTC,CASSALGQGAGREQFF
TRBV6-5,11,NA,TRBJ2-7,NA,TGTGCCAGCCGGGAAGGGGTCGAGCAGTACTTC,CASREGVEQYF
TRBV7-2,15,NA,TRBJ2-1,NA,TGTGCCAGCAGCCCACTTAGGGGGGGTTACAATGAGCAGTTCTTC,CASSPLRGGYNEQFF
TRBV4-3,13,NA,TRBJ2-3,TRBD1,TGCGCCAGCAGCAGGGGGCGCACAGATACGCAGTATTTT,CASSRGRTDTQYF
TRBV10-3,14,NA,TRBJ2-5,NA,TGTGCCATCAGTGATTCGGTGGGCCAAGAGACCCAGTACTTC,CAISDSVGQETQYF
TRBV7-9,14,NA,TRBJ1-2,NA,TGTGCCAGCAGCTTAGGTACGGAAACCTATGGCTACACCTTC,CASSLGTETYGYTF
TRBV29-1,14,NA,TRBJ2-5,NA,TGCAGCGTTGAAGATCCGGTCCAACAAGAGACCCAGTACTTC,CSVEDPVQQETQYF
TRBV2,13,NA,TRBJ1-2,NA,TGTGCCAGCACACAGGGATCGTACTATGGCTACACCTTC,CASTQGSYYGYTF
TRBV6-6,12,NA,TRBJ2-7,NA,TGTGCCAGCAGCCCAAACAGGGCCGAGCAGTACTTC,CASSPNRAEQYF
TRBV6-5,12,NA,TRBJ2-5,NA,TGTGCCAGCAGGGGGATCGGGGAGACCCAGTACTTC,CASRGIGETQYF
TRBV4-2,22,NA,TRBJ1-4,TRBD1,TGTGCCAGCAGCCAAGCCACGACAGGGCCTTTTTCATTAGTTGCAACTAATGAAAAACTGTTTTTT,CASSQATTGPFSLVATNEKLFF
TRBV19,13,few,TRBJ2-7,TRBD2,TGTGCCAGCCGAGCTAGCGGGTCCTACGAGCAGTACTTC,CASRASGSYEQYF
TRBV11-3,13,NA,TRBJ2-5,NA,TGTGCCAGCAGCTCACTAGGGGGGGAGACCCAGTACTTC,CASSSLGGETQYF
TRBV4-3,13,few,TRBJ1-2,TRBD1,TGCGCCAGCAGCCCCGACAGGGACTATGGCTACACCTTC,CASSPDRDYGYTF
TRBV6-5,15,NA,TRBJ2-1,TRBD2,TGTGCCAGCAGTACGACTAGCGGCTCCTACAATGAGCAGTTCTTC,CASSTTSGSYNEQFF
TRBV25-1,14,NA,TRBJ2-7,NA,TGTGCCAGCAGTGAATTGGGTAGCTCCTACGAGCAGTACTTC,CASSELGSSYEQYF
TRBV7-8,14,once,TRBJ2-5,NA,TGTGCCAGCAGCTTAGTTGGGACGGAAGAGACCCAGTACTTC,CASSLVGTEETQYF
TRBV7-3,16,NA,TRBJ2-1,TRBD1,TGTGCCAGCAGCTTACAGGGACAGGGTTCCTACAATGAGCAGTTCTTC,CASSLQGQGSYNEQFF
TRBV7-6,13,NA,TRBJ2-2,NA,TGTGCCAGCAGCCCGAGGGGAGCCGGGGAGCTGTTTTTT,CASSPRGAGELFF